These 2 T cell receptor beta chains were all obtained from the same sample, sequenced in a study of CD8 T cells in ankylosing spondylitis. Each CDR3 protein gets one entry after TCRdb re-called the 5' RACE reads with MiXCR. Among over 100,000 distinct CDR3 sequences listed, 9.5% to 12% were seen once. The sequenced sample consisted of blood, either unsorted or a sorted T cell fraction (not recorded which). The receptors were sampled from a female donor with ankylosing spondylitis or in good health (not recorded which).

The sample holds many counts of this clonotype. At one boundary the junction diverges from the germline segment, which might be a read error. This chain links TRBV19 with TRBJ2-1, with no clear D. CDR3 length equals 14 residues. The germline V gene has CDR1 LNHDA and CDR2 SQIVND (reference sequence). The CDR3, as DNA: TGTGCCAGTAGTATAGGGGCGGTCGGAAATGAACAGTTCTTC. Encoded protein: CASSIGAVGNEQFF.

This clonotype has a count of ten or more. The J gene is TRBJ2-3, the V gene TRBV20-1; D possibly uses TRBD1 or TRBD2 (6 bases each). Per the germline V gene, CDR1 is DFQATT and CDR2 is SNEGSKA (reference sequence). V was pared by 3 bases and J by 3 bases, with 19 bases between. The CDR3 totals 16 residues. CDR3 protein: CSASRGDPFPTDTQYF. The CDR3 bases are TGCAGTGCTAGTAGGGGGGACCCTTTTCCGACAGATACGCAGTATTTT.